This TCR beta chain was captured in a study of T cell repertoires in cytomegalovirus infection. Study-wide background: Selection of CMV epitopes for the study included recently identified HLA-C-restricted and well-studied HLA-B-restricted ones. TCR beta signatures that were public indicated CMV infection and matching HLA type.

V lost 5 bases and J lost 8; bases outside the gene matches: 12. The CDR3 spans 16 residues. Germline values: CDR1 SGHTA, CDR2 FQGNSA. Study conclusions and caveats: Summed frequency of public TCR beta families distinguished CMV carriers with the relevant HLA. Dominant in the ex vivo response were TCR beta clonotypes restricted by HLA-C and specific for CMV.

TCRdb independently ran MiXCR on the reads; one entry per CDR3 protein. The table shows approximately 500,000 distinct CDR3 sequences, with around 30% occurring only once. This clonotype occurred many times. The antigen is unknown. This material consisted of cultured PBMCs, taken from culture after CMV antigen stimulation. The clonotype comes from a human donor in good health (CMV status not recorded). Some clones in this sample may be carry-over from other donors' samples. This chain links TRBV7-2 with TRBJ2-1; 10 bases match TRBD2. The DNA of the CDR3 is TGTGCCAGCAGCAAATCCGGGACTAGCGAACTCGATGAGCAGTTCTTC. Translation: CASSKSGTSELDEQFF.